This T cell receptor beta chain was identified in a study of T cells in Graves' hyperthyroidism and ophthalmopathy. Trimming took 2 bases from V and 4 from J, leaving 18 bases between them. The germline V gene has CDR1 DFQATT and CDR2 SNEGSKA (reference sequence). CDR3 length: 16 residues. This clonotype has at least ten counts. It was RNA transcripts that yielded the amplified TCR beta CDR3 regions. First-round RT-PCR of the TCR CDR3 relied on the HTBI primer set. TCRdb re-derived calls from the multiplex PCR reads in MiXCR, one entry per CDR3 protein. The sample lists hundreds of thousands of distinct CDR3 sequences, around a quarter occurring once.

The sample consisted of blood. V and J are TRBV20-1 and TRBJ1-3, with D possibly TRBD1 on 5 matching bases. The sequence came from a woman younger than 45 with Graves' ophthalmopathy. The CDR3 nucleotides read TGCAGTGCTAGAAAGTACCAGGCGGGGCTCGGAAACACCATATATTTT. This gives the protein CSARKYQAGLGNTIYF.